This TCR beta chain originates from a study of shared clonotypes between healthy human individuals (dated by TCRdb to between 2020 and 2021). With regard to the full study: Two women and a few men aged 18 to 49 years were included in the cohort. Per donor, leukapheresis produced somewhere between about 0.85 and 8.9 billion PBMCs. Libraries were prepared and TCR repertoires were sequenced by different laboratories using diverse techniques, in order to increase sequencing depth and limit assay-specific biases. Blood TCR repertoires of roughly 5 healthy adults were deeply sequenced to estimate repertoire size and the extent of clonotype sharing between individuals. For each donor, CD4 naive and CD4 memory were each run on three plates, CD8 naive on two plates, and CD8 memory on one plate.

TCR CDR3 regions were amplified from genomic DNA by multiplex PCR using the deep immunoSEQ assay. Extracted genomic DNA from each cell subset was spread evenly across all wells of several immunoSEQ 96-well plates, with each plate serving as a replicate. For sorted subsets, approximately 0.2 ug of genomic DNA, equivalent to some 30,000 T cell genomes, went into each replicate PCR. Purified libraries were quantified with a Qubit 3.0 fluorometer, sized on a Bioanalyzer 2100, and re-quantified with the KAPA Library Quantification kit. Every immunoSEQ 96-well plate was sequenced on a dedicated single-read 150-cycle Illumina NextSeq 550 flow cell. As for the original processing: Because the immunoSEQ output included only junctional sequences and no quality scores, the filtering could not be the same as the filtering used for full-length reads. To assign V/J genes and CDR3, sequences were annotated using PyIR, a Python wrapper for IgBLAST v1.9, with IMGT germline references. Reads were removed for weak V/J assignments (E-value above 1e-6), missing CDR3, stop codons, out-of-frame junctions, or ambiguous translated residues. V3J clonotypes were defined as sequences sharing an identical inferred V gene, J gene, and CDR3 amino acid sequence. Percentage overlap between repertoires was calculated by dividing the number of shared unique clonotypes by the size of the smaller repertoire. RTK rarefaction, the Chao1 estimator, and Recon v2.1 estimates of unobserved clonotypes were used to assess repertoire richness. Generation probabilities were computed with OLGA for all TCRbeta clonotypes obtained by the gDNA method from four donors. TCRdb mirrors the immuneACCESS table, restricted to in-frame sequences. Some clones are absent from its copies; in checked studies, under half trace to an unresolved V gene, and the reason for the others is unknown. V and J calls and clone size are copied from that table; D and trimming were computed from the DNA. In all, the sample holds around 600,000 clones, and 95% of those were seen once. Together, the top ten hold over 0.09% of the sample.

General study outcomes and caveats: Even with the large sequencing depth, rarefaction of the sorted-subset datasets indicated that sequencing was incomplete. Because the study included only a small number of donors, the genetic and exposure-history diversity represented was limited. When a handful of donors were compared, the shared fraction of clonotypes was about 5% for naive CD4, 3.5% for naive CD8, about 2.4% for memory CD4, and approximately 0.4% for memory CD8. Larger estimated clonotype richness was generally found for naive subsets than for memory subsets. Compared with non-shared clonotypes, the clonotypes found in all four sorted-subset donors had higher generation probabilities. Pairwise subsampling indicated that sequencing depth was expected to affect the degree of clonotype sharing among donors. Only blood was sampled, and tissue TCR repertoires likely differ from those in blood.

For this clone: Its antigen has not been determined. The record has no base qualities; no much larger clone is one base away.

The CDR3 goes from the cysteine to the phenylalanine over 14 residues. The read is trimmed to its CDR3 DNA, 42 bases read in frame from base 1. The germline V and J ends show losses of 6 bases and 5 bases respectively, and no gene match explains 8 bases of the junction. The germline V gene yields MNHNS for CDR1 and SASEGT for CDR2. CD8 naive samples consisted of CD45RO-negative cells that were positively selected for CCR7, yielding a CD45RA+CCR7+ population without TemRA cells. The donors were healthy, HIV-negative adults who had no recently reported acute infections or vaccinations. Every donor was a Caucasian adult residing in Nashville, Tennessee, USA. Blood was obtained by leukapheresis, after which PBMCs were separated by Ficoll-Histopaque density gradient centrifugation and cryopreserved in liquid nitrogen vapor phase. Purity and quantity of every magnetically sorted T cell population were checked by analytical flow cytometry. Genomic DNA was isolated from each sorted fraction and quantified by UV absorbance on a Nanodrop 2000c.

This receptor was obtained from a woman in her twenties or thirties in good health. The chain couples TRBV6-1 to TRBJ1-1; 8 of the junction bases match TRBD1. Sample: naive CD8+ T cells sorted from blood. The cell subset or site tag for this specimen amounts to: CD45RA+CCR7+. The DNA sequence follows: TGTGCCAGCAGCCTAGACAGGGGATTTACTGAAGCTTTCTTT. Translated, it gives CASSLDRGFTEAFF.